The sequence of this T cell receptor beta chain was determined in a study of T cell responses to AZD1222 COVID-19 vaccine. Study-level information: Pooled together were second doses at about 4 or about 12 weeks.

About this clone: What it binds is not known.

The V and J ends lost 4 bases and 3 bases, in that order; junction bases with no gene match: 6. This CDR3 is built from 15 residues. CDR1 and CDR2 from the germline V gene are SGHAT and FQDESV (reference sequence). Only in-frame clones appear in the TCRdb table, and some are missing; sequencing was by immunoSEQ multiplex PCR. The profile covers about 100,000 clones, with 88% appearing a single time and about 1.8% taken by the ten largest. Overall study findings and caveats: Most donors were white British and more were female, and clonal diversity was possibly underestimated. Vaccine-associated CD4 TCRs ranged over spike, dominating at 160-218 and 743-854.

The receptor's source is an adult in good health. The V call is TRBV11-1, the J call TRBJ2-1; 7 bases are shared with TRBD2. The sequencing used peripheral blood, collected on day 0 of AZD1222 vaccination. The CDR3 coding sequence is TGTGCCAGCAGCTCACGGCTAGCGGACTACAATGAGCAGTTCTTC. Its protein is CASSSRLADYNEQFF.